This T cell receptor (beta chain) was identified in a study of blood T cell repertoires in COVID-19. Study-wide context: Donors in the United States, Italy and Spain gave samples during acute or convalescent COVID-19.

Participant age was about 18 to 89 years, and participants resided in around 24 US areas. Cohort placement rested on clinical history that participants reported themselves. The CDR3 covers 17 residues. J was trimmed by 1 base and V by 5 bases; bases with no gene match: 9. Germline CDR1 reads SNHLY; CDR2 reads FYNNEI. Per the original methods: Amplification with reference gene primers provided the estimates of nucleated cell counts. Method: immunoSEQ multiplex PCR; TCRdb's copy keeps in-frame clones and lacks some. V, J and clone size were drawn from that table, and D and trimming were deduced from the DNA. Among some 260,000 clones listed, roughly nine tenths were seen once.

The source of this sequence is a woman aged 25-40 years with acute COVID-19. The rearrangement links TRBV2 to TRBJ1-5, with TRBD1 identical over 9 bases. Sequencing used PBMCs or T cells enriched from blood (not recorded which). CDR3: CASSSGQGFSSNQPQHF. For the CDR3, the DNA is TGTGCCAGCAGTTCGGGACAGGGCTTTAGCAGCAATCAGCCCCAGCATTTT.